This T cell receptor (beta chain) was found in a study of T cell responses to AZD1222 COVID-19 vaccine. As for the study in general: The analysis combined second doses at about 4 or about 12 weeks.

Assay: immunoSEQ multiplex PCR; the TCRdb copy retains only in-frame clones and omits some. The data contain roughly 120,000 clones, over 75% of them singletons. This CDR3 region has 14 residues. V lost 7 bases, J lost 8 bases, and 23 bases lay in between. Germline assignment: CDR1 SQVTM and CDR2 ANQGSEA. The sample was peripheral blood, taken on day 0 of AZD1222 vaccination. The sequence derives from an adult in good health. The chain uses TRBV29-1 and TRBJ1-2; TRBD1 is a possible D gene (5 bases). This chain's CDR3 is CSAQRQGTFAGYTF. The CDR3 DNA follows: TGCAGCGCCCAACGCCAGGGAACCTTCGCGGGCTACACCTTC. The full variable domain, with the rest looked up from reference TRBV29-1 and TRBJ1-2, is SAVISQKPSRDICQRGTSLTIQCQVDSQVTMMFWYRQQPGQSLTLIATANQGSEATYESGFVIDKFPISRPNLTFSTLTVSNMSPEDSSIYLCSAQRQGTFAGYTFGSGTRLTVV.